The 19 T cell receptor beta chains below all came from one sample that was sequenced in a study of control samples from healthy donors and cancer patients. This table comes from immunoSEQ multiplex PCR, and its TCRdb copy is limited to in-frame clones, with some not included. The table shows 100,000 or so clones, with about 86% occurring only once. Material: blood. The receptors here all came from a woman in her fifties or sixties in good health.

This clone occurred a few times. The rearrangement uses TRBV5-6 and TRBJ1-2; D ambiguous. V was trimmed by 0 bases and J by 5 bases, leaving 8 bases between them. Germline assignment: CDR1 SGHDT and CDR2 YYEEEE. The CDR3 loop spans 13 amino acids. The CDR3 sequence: CASSLVTGYGYTF. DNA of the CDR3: TGTGCCAGCAGCTTGGTGACTGGATATGGCTACACCTTC.

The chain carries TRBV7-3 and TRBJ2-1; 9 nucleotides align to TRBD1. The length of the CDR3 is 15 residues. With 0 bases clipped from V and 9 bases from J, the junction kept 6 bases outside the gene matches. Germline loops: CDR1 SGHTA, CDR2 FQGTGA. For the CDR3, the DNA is TGTGCCAGCAGCTTAACACGGACAGGGGACAGTGAGCAGTTCTTC. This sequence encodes CASSLTRTGDSEQFF.

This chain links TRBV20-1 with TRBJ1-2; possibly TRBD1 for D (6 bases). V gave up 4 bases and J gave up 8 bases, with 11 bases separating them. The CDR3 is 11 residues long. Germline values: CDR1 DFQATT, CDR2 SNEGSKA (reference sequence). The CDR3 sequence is CSANRDRGYTF. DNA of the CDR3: TGCAGTGCTAACAGGGATAGGGGCTACACCTTC.

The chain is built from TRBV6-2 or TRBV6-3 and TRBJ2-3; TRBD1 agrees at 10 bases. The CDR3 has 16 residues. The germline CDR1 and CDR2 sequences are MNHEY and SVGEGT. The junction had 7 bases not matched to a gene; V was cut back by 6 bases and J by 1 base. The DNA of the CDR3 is TGTGCCAGCAGCCTTTCCGGGACAGGGGGCACAGATACGCAGTATTTT. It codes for CASSLSGTGGTDTQYF.

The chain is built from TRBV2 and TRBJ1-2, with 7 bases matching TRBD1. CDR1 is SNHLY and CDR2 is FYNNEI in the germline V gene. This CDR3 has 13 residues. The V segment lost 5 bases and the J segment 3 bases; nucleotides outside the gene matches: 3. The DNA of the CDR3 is TGTGCCAGCAGTCTAACAGGGGACTATGGCTACACCTTC. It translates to CASSLTGDYGYTF.

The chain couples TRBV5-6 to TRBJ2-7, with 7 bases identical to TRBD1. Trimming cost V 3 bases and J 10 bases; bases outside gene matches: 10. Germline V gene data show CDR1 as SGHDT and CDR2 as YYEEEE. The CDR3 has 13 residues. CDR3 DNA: TGTGCCAGCAGCTACCCGCTCGGGACAGCCCAGTACTTC. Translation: CASSYPLGTAQYF.

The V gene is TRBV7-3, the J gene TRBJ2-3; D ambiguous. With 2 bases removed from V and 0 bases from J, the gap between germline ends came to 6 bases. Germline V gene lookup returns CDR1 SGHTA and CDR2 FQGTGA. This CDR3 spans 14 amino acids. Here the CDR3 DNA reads TGTGCCAGCAGCTTAGTTGCTAGCACAGATACGCAGTATTTT. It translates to CASSLVASTDTQYF.

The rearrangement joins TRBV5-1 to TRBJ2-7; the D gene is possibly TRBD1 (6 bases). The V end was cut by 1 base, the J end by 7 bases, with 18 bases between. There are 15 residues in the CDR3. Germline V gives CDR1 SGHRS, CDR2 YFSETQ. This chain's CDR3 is CASSLRTGWEGEQYF. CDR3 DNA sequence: TGCGCCAGCAGCTTGCGAACAGGGTGGGAAGGGGAGCAGTACTTC.

CDR3: CASAAMGQGEETQYF. In DNA, the CDR3 is TGTGCCAGCGCGGCGATGGGACAGGGGGAAGAGACCCAGTACTTC. The chain joins TRBV13 to TRBJ2-5; 11 nucleotides line up with TRBD1. The trim removed 8 bases at V and 3 bases at J, leaving 8 bases unmatched. Germline V gene sequence: CDR1 PRHDT, CDR2 FYEKMQ (reference sequence). The CDR3 totals 15 residues.

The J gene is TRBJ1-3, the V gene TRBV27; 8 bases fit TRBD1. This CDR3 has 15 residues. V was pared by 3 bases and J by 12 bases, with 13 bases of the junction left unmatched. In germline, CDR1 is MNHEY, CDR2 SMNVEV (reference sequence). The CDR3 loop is CASSFVAGGSQVIYF. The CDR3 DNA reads TGTGCCAGCAGTTTTGTGGCAGGGGGCAGTCAGGTCATATATTTT.

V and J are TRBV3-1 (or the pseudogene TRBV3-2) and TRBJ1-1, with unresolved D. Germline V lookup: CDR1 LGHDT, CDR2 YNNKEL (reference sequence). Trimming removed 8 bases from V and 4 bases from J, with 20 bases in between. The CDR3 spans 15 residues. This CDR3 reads CASGQLVTHTTEAFF. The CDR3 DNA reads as TGTGCCAGCGGTCAACTAGTGACCCACACCACTGAAGCTTTCTTT.

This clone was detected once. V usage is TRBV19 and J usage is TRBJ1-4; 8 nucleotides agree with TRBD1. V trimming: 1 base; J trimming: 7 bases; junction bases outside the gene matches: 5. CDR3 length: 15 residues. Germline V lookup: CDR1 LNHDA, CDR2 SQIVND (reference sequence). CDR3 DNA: TGTGCCAGTAGTATAGTCGGACAGGGATCTGAAAAACTGTTTTTT. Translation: CASSIVGQGSEKLFF.

The CDR3 loop is CASTWENTIYF. The CDR3 DNA is TGTGCCAGCACCTGGGAAAACACCATATATTTT. This chain links TRBV6-6 with TRBJ1-3, with unresolved D. The V end was cut by 7 bases, the J end by 6 bases, with 7 bases between. CDR1 MNHNY and CDR2 SVGAGI come from the germline V gene (reference sequence). The CDR3 has 11 residues.

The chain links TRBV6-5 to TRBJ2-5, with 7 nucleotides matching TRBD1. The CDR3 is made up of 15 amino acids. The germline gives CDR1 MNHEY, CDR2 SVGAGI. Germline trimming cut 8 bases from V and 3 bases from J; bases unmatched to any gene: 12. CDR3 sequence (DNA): TGTGCCAGCGTTATCTCCGGGACAGAAAAAGAGACCCAGTACTTC. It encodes CASVISGTEKETQYF.

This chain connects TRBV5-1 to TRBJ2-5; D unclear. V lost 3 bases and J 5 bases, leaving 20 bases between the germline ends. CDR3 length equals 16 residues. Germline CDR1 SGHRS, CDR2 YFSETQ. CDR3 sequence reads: CASSSASSNARETQYF. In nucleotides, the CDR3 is TGCGCCAGCAGCTCGGCGAGTTCGAATGCCCGCGAGACCCAGTACTTC.

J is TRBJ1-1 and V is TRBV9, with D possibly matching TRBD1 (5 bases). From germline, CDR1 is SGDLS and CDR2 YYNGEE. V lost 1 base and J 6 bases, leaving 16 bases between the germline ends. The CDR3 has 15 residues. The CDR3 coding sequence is TGTGCCAGCAGCGTATTGCAGGGAGGGGAGGCTGAAGCTTTCTTT. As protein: CASSVLQGGEAEAFF.

CDR3 sequence reads: CASSLPRAGPEQFF. DNA for the CDR3: TGTGCCAGCAGCTTACCCCGGGCCGGCCCTGAGCAGTTCTTC. V and J are TRBV11-3 and TRBJ2-1, with D uncertain. Trimming took 2 bases from V and 9 from J, leaving 14 bases between them. Germline CDR1 and CDR2: SGHNT and YENEEA. The CDR3 sequence is 14 residues long.

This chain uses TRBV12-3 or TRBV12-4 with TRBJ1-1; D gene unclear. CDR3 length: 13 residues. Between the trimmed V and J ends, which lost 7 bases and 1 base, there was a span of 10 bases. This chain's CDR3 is CASTERRNTEAFF. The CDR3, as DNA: TGTGCCAGCACCGAACGGAGGAACACTGAAGCTTTCTTT.

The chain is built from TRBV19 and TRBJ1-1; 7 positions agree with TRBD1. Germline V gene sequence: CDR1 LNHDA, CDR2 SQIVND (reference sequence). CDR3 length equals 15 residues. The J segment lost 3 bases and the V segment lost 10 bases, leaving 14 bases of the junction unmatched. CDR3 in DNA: TGTGCCACCAGACAGGGTCACGATATTGACACTGAAGCTTTCTTT. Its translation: CATRQGHDIDTEAFF.